The 10 T cell receptor beta chains given below trace back to one sample, sequenced in a study of cytomegalovirus exposure and HLA in healthy donors. In the PCR, 60 Vbeta and 13 Jbeta primers were used. Generated by immunoSEQ multiplex PCR, the TCRdb table keeps only in-frame clones and is missing some. The sample lists 220,000 or so clones; approximately 78% were seen once. The sequenced sample was PBMCs. The receptor source for this set is a woman in her thirties or forties in good health and CMV-seronegative.

The CDR3 DNA follows: TGTGCCAGTAGTCCATGGGGGCGGGGGAACAATGAGCAGTTCTTC. Amino acids: CASSPWGRGNNEQFF. This rearrangement joins TRBV19 to TRBJ2-1, with D tentatively TRBD2 (7 bases). The CDR3 has 15 residues. The V and J ends lost 5 bases and 5 bases respectively, with 16 bases between them. Germline-derived CDR1 and CDR2 are LNHDA and SQIVND (reference sequence).

V usage is TRBV10-3 and J usage is TRBJ2-1; 7 bases match TRBD2. Germline assignment: CDR1 ENHRY and CDR2 SYGVKD. This CDR3 is 13 amino acids long. Losses at the gene ends were 6 bases for V and 5 bases for J; bases not matched to a gene: 4. In nucleotides, the CDR3 is TGTGCCATCAGAGGACTAGTGAACAATGAGCAGTTCTTC. Amino acids: CAIRGLVNNEQFF.

The chain carries TRBV30 and TRBJ2-5, with D perhaps matching TRBD2 (5 bases). V was cut by 0 bases and J by 4 bases, with 9 bases left in between. Per the germline V gene, CDR1 is GTSNPN and CDR2 is SVGIG (reference sequence). This CDR3 comprises 13 residues. The DNA for the CDR3 is TGTGCCTGGAGTGTAGTCGCGGGAGAGACCCAGTACTTC. Amino acids: CAWSVVAGETQYF.

This sequence joins TRBV2 and TRBJ2-5; maybe TRBD2 (6 bases). V was trimmed by 2 bases and J by 2 bases, leaving 9 bases between them. The CDR3 has 14 amino acids. Per the germline V gene, CDR1 is SNHLY and CDR2 is FYNNEI. CDR3 sequence reads: CASSEYGGQETQYF. CDR3 bases: TGTGCCAGCAGTGAATACGGGGGTCAAGAGACCCAGTACTTC.

J is TRBJ1-1 and V is TRBV5-1; tentatively, D is TRBD1 (6 bases). Trimming removed 2 bases at V and 1 base at J, with 9 bases between. Germline-derived CDR1 and CDR2 are SGHRS and YFSETQ. This CDR3 contains 14 residues. CDR3 sequence reads: CASSFEGENTEAFF. The DNA for the CDR3 is TGCGCCAGCAGCTTTGAGGGGGAGAACACTGAAGCTTTCTTT.

This rearrangement joins TRBV5-6 to TRBJ2-7; maybe TRBD1 (5 bases). Germline CDR1 SGHDT, CDR2 YYEEEE. The CDR3 has 18 amino acids. V dropped 2 bases and J dropped 4 bases, with 25 bases sitting between them. The CDR3 sequence is CASSFGFPQGIEDYEQYF. CDR3 sequence (DNA): TGTGCCAGCAGCTTTGGGTTCCCCCAGGGTATCGAAGATTACGAGCAGTACTTC.

This chain links TRBV30 with TRBJ2-5; 9 bases match TRBD1. The ends lost 4 bases at V and 5 bases at J; junction bases unmatched: 8. This CDR3 spans 14 amino acids. The germline gives CDR1 GTSNPN, CDR2 SVGIG (reference sequence). The chain's CDR3 is CAWNPGQGVETQYF. In DNA form, the CDR3 reads TGTGCCTGGAATCCGGGACAGGGAGTGGAGACCCAGTACTTC.

The V call is TRBV6-5, the J call TRBJ2-7, with 9 bases lining up with TRBD1. V gave up 4 bases and J gave up 5 bases; unmatched junction bases: 12. In germline, CDR1 is MNHEY, CDR2 SVGAGI. The CDR3 runs 16 residues. The CDR3 sequence is CASSLYAGTGSHEQYF. As DNA, the CDR3 is TGTGCCAGCAGTTTGTATGCGGGGACAGGGTCCCACGAGCAGTACTTC.

The V call is TRBV27, the J call TRBJ1-1; D is unclear. The CDR3 has 14 residues. Germline CDR1 reads MNHEY; CDR2 reads SMNVEV (reference sequence). V lost 4 bases and J lost 7, with 16 bases in between. CDR3 DNA: TGTGCCAGCAGTTGGCACGGGTCTAGGAGTGAAGCTTTCTTT. As protein: CASSWHGSRSEAFF.

The CDR3 region is CASAEAVGPDQFF. The CDR3 bases are TGTGCCAGCGCTGAGGCCGTCGGCCCTGACCAGTTCTTC. The chain employs TRBV28 and TRBJ2-1; D remains unclear. The germline V gene encodes CDR1 MDHEN and CDR2 SYDVKM. The CDR3 is made up of 13 amino acids. Trimming removed 8 bases at V and 13 bases at J, with 21 bases between.